The clone carrying this T cell receptor (beta chain) has a single count. These data are taken from a study of blood T cell repertoires in COVID-19. From germline, CDR1 is LGHNA and CDR2 YNFKEQ. The CDR3 totals 15 residues. V lost 4 bases, J lost 3 bases, and 12 bases lay in between. Generated by immunoSEQ multiplex PCR, the TCRdb table keeps only in-frame clones and is missing some. The data hold about 370,000 clones, with approximately 92% observed a single time. The gene calls are TRBV4-2 and TRBJ2-2, with no clear D. This TCR was sampled from a man aged 18 to 30 who had recovered from COVID-19. The sample comprised PBMCs or T cells enriched from blood (not recorded which). The CDR3: CASSPLKLYTGELFF. DNA for the CDR3: TGTGCCAGCAGCCCCCTCAAACTTTACACCGGGGAGCTGTTTTTT.